Listed below are T cell receptor beta chains from one sample, sequenced in a study of T cell responses to AZD1222 COVID-19 vaccine. The data were produced by immunoSEQ multiplex PCR, yet TCRdb's version contains in-frame clones alone and is incomplete. This table has 95,000 to 150,000 clones, 92% appearing once. The material was peripheral blood, obtained on day 0 of AZD1222 vaccination. The receptors stem from an adult in good health. Both conserved end residues are trimmed from each CDR3. Fields, in order: V gene, CDR3 protein.

TRBV29-1 | SVVSSGNTIY
TRBV11-2 | ASTPGQTQY
TRBV12-3/TRBV12-4 | ASSRTGGYT
TRBV28 | ASSLTGGEGQPQH
TRBV28 | ASSSSGRWQF
TRBV6-6 | ASSVRGQGIYEQY
TRBV10-3 | AISEQGNYGYT
TRBV7-9 | ASSLGAGGGFTDTQY
TRBV6-1 | ASSGAPHPTGNQPQH
TRBV15 | ATSRGPGYGEHATEAF
TRBV6-6 | ASRLQGAGSPLH
TRBV6-1 | ASSEEGGGGTEAF
TRBV7-8 | ASSLLGGWDYGYT
TRBV5-1 | ASSLPDASGGEQF
TRBV29-1 | SVEDPGNYGYT
TRBV4-3 | ASSQELPAGGRFYGYT
TRBV3-1/TRBV3-2 | ASSQDRWNTEAF
TRBV18 | ASSPTVDTEAF
TRBV19 | ASSVVLDNTEAF
TRBV7-9 | ASRPGLNSGNTIY
TRBV28 | ASKPGQLSSEQF
TRBV13 | ASSRRDTSNQPQH
TRBV6-1 | ASSEAGLAREQY
TRBV2 | ASSEGGQSNEKLF
TRBV2 | AIRTGVNNEQF
TRBV7-9 | ASTLGATGAINYGYT
TRBV6-1 | ASSDVGGGYGYT
TRBV24-1 | ATSDPQGERKQY
TRBV29-1 | SAYGMPERGRGARGYT
TRBV29-1 | SVERGYYGYT
TRBV5-4 | ASSSGTENTEAF
TRBV6-1 | ASSDGQNTEAF
TRBV2 | ASRSTGATDQPQH
TRBV10-3 | AINNGADTQY
TRBV28 | ASSEPRRDSGNTIY
TRBV5-4 | ASSSPGQGGSATQY
TRBV11-3 | ASSLTAMNTEAF
TRBV5-5 | ASSLSGEGWGYT
TRBV27 | ASSPSPQDREGGYT
TRBV6-5 | ASSYAGGPGNEQF
TRBV6-5 | ASSYSRLSHEQY
TRBV11-2 | ASSPGASYNEQF
TRBV9 | ASSVGSSGSYEQY
TRBV7-9 | ASSLALTEAF
TRBV4-3 | ASSQDVVLSSGNTIY
TRBV4-3 | ASSKQDAEKLF
TRBV27 | ASSLSSGNSPLH
TRBV4-3 | ASSQDFLGISDTQY
TRBV27 | ASSSYLGSWGYT
TRBV14 | ASSQPAVRGLTAHEQY
TRBV30 | AWKLAGGLETQY
TRBV3-1/TRBV3-2 | ASSQGGGGQINYGYT
TRBV11-2 | ASSLDLQTNEQF
TRBV7-9 | ASSSTGLAFQETQY
TRBV14 | ASSSSGGRTEAF
TRBV28 | ASSYGQATNQPQH
TRBV7-2 | ASSLGQLNEQF
TRBV4-3 | ASSPDYGDTGELF
TRBV6-2/TRBV6-3 | ASSLGQGGQPQH